The 32 T cell receptor beta chains reported below all come from one sample, sequenced in a study of CD8 T cells in Susac syndrome. RNA totalling about 0.5 to 1 ug underwent reverse transcription with random hexamers. One entry per CDR3 protein, called by TCRdb with MiXCR from the immunoSEQ multiplex PCR reads. This table holds 160,000 or so distinct CDR3 sequences, around 95% found once. Sequenced sample: CD8+ T cells from PBMCs. The receptors stem from a human donor with multiple sclerosis.

This chain links TRBV13 with TRBJ1-1, with unresolved D. The CDR3 extends over 14 amino acids. V shed 0 bases and J shed 1 base, with 6 bases lying between them. Germline V gene sequence: CDR1 PRHDT, CDR2 FYEKMQ (reference sequence). The chain's CDR3 is CASSLGVGNTEAFF. The DNA for the CDR3 is TGTGCCAGCAGCTTAGGAGTCGGGAACACTGAAGCTTTCTTT.

This clonotype has a single count. The chain couples TRBV9 to TRBJ1-2; D is unresolved. V was pared by 0 bases and J by 0 bases, with 15 bases between. Germline V gives CDR1 SGDLS, CDR2 YYNGEE. The CDR3 consists of 17 residues. DNA of the CDR3: TGTGCCAGCAGCGTAGGCGTATGGGATGGGGCTAACTATGGCTACACCTTC. Protein: CASSVGVWDGANYGYTF.

This chain links TRBV2 with TRBJ2-1; possibly TRBD2 for D (5 bases). The V and J ends lost 4 bases and 4 bases respectively, with 8 bases between them. The germline V gene encodes CDR1 SNHLY and CDR2 FYNNEI. CDR3 length: 13 residues. This CDR3 is CASSAPGYNEQFF. CDR3 bases: TGTGCCAGCAGTGCCCCGGGGTACAATGAGCAGTTCTTC.

This clonotype was recorded once. The V and J genes are TRBV20-1 and TRBJ2-7; D perhaps matches TRBD1 (5 bases). CDR3 length: 13 residues. Germline V gene sequence: CDR1 DFQATT, CDR2 SNEGSKA (reference sequence). V was cut by 4 bases and J by 3 bases, with 13 bases left in between. CDR3 sequence (DNA): TGCAGTGCTATTCCCAGGGCGAGCTACGAGCAGTACTTC. The encoded protein is CSAIPRASYEQYF.

The chain carries TRBV20-1 and TRBJ1-2; tentative D call: TRBD1 (6 bases). V was trimmed by 5 bases and J by 8 bases, leaving 9 bases between them. The CDR3 is made up of 10 amino acids. In germline, CDR1 is DFQATT, CDR2 SNEGSKA (reference sequence). CDR3 nucleotide sequence: TGCAGTGCTCCGACAGGAGGCTACACCTTC. Amino acid sequence: CSAPTGGYTF.

The chain joins TRBV29-1 to TRBJ2-1; D is perhaps TRBD1 (7 bases). From germline, CDR1 is SQVTM and CDR2 ANQGSEA. V gave up 1 base and J gave up 1 base, with 17 bases separating them. This CDR3 region has 17 residues. This CDR3 reads CSVEGTGGQLSYNEQFF. CDR3 DNA sequence: TGCAGCGTTGAAGGGACCGGGGGACAGCTATCCTACAATGAGCAGTTCTTC.

J is TRBJ1-2 and V is TRBV28; D ambiguous. Germline loops: CDR1 MDHEN, CDR2 SYDVKM. CDR3 size: 13 residues. Trimming took 3 bases from V and 3 from J, leaving 8 bases between them. The CDR3 DNA is TGTGCCAGCAGTTTGCGGAGTTACTATGGCTACACCTTC. Its protein product is CASSLRSYYGYTF.

The V and J genes are TRBV7-8 and TRBJ2-3; the D call may be TRBD1 or TRBD2 (5 bases each). CDR3 length equals 14 residues. Trimming removed 6 bases from V and 6 bases from J, with 16 bases in between. Germline lookup yields CDR1 SGHVS and CDR2 FQNEAQ. The CDR3 reads CASSPGTRRDTQYF. The CDR3 bases are TGTGCCAGCAGTCCTGGGACGCGGAGGGATACGCAGTATTTT.

The rearrangement links TRBV6-2 or TRBV6-3 to TRBJ1-1; no firm D call. Looked up from germline, CDR1 is MNHEY and CDR2 is SVGEGT. Trimming pared 2 bases from V and 5 bases from J, leaving 3 bases between. This CDR3 comprises 11 residues. CDR3 protein: CASSYGTEAFF. In nucleotides, the CDR3 is TGTGCCAGCAGTTACGGTACTGAAGCTTTCTTT.

This chain uses TRBV29-1 with TRBJ1-2, with 7 bases matching TRBD1. This CDR3 is 15 amino acids long. Per the germline V gene, CDR1 is SQVTM and CDR2 is ANQGSEA. The J segment lost 4 bases and the V segment lost 5 bases, leaving 13 bases of the junction unmatched. The CDR3 region is CSVPLRGTDSYGYTF. CDR3 in DNA: TGCAGCGTTCCTCTCAGGGGGACAGACTCCTATGGCTACACCTTC.

This sequence joins TRBV9 and TRBJ1-2; 8 bases match TRBD1. The CDR3 is 15 amino acids. The junction had 9 bases not matched to a gene; V was cut back by 1 base and J by 7 bases. Germline CDR1 is SGDLS and CDR2 is YYNGEE. For the CDR3, the DNA is TGTGCCAGCAGCGTACCCGACACAGGGACAGGTGGCTACACCTTC. Residues: CASSVPDTGTGGYTF.

This chain links TRBV29-1 with TRBJ1-2, with TRBD1 matching 9 bases. The CDR3 length is 11 residues. Unmatched junction bases numbered 2, after V lost 6 bases and J lost 6 bases. Germline V gene lookup returns CDR1 SQVTM and CDR2 ANQGSEA. This chain's CDR3 is CSVRDRDGYTF. In nucleotides, the CDR3 is TGCAGCGTCCGGGACAGGGATGGCTACACCTTC.

The chain combines TRBV29-1 with TRBJ2-7; D is unclear. CDR1 SQVTM and CDR2 ANQGSEA come from the germline V gene. V lost 3 bases and J lost 0, with 6 bases in between. The CDR3 sequence is 12 residues long. The CDR3 DNA sequence: TGCAGCGTTGAGGATTTCTCCTACGAGCAGTACTTC. Its translation is CSVEDFSYEQYF.

The rearrangement links TRBV29-1 to TRBJ2-1, with D perhaps TRBD2 (6 bases). The CDR3 has 17 residues. Trimming left V 1 base short and J 7 bases short, with 23 bases between. In germline, CDR1 is SQVTM, CDR2 ANQGSEA. CDR3 sequence (DNA): TGCAGCGTTGAAGTGGTGGGGGGTCGAAGTGTCGGTAATGAGCAGTTCTTC. It is translated as CSVEVVGGRSVGNEQFF.

V usage is TRBV4-1 and J usage is TRBJ2-7; D unclear. The length of the CDR3 is 13 residues. CDR1 and CDR2 from the germline V gene are MGHRA and YSYEKL. V was cut by 0 bases and J by 2 bases, with 5 bases left in between. CDR3 sequence (DNA): TGCGCCAGCAGCCAAGACGGAACCTACGAGCAGTACTTC. Protein sequence: CASSQDGTYEQYF.

The chain joins TRBV12-3 or TRBV12-4 to TRBJ1-2, with TRBD1 as a possible D gene (5 bases). The CDR3 has 16 amino acids. V was cut by 6 bases and J by 3 bases, with 20 bases left in between. As DNA, the CDR3 is TGTGCCAGCAGCCCATTGGGAGCAGCAGGGCACTATGGCTACACCTTC. Its translation is CASSPLGAAGHYGYTF.

The J gene is TRBJ2-7, the V gene TRBV7-9; tentative D call: TRBD2 (5 bases). This CDR3 is 14 amino acids long. Germline values: CDR1 SEHNR, CDR2 FQNEAQ (reference sequence). V was shortened by 6 bases and J by 2 bases, with 14 bases between the two germline ends. The CDR3 nucleotides are TGTGCCAGCAGGCCCCCCAGCGGACCCTACGAGCAGTACTTC. It codes for CASRPPSGPYEQYF.

The chain recombines TRBV7-9 with TRBJ1-1; the D gene is possibly TRBD1 (6 bases). The CDR3 loop spans 12 amino acids. Germline V gene sequence: CDR1 SEHNR, CDR2 FQNEAQ (reference sequence). The V end lost 3 bases, the J end lost 6 bases, and 8 bases lay between the germline ends. In DNA, the CDR3 is TGTGCCAGCAGCTTCAGGGGCCCTGAAGCTTTCTTT. It codes for CASSFRGPEAFF.

This chain uses TRBV12-3 or TRBV12-4 with TRBJ2-7; D not certain. Trimming cost V 0 bases and J 4 bases, with 10 bases left between them. The CDR3 length is 14 residues. CDR3 sequence reads: CASSLAPGPYEQYF. CDR3 sequence (DNA): TGTGCCAGCAGTTTAGCGCCCGGGCCGTACGAGCAGTACTTC.

This clonotype is a singleton in its sample. The rearrangement links TRBV29-1 to TRBJ1-2; D possibly corresponds to TRBD1 (6 bases). The CDR3 loop spans 13 amino acids. V was cut by 3 bases and J by 6 bases, with 14 bases left in between. Germline V gives CDR1 SQVTM, CDR2 ANQGSEA. The CDR3 region is CSVDRGPRDGYTF. The DNA of the CDR3 is TGCAGCGTTGATCGGGGGCCACGGGATGGCTACACCTTC.

This rearrangement joins TRBV4-1 to TRBJ2-7; D is perhaps TRBD1 or TRBD2 (5 bases each). The CDR3 length is 15 residues. From germline, CDR1 is MGHRA and CDR2 YSYEKL. V dropped 3 bases and J dropped 0 bases, with 12 bases sitting between them. This CDR3 reads CASSQGQADSYEQYF. The CDR3, as DNA: TGCGCCAGCAGCCAGGGGCAAGCGGACTCCTACGAGCAGTACTTC.

This rearrangement joins TRBV29-1 to TRBJ1-2; D remains ambiguous. The CDR3 loop spans 10 amino acids. Germline CDR1 reads SQVTM; CDR2 reads ANQGSEA. Trimming cost V 4 bases and J 7 bases, with 7 bases left between them. The CDR3 DNA reads TGCAGCGTTGGACAAACTGGCTACACCTTC. Encoded protein: CSVGQTGYTF.

The CDR3 loop reads CASSYNSGYEQYF. The DNA for the CDR3 is TGTGCCAGCAGTTATAATAGCGGGTACGAGCAGTACTTC. The rearrangement uses TRBV6-5 and TRBJ2-7, with 7 bases lining up with TRBD2. V trimming: 3 bases; J trimming: 4 bases; junction bases outside the gene matches: 3. Germline loops: CDR1 MNHEY, CDR2 SVGAGI. This CDR3 comprises 13 residues.

This clonotype was found once. The CDR3 loop is CATSGRTYEQYF. CDR3 nucleotides: TGTGCCACCAGCGGACGAACCTACGAGCAGTACTTC. The chain joins TRBV15 to TRBJ2-7; D gene unclear. CDR3 length: 12 residues. Per the germline V gene, CDR1 is LNHNV and CDR2 is YYDKDF (reference sequence). V lost 5 bases and J 2 bases, leaving 7 bases between the germline ends.

J is TRBJ2-1 and V is TRBV6-4, with D maybe TRBD1 (5 bases). V gave up 3 bases and J gave up 9 bases, with 12 bases separating them. The CDR3 has 13 residues. CDR1 and CDR2 from the germline V gene are MRHNA and SNTAGT. CDR3 residues: CASSDLPGPEQFF. The CDR3, as DNA: TGTGCCAGCAGTGATCTGCCAGGGCCTGAGCAGTTCTTC.

This chain uses TRBV6-5 with TRBJ2-1, with a tentative D call TRBD1 (5 bases). This CDR3 contains 15 residues. Trimming took 6 bases from V and 4 from J, leaving 16 bases between them. The V gene's germline CDR1 is MNHEY and CDR2 SVGAGI. CDR3: CASSLTVPVYNEQFF. The CDR3 bases are TGTGCCAGCAGCCTGACAGTGCCTGTATACAATGAGCAGTTCTTC.

The gene calls are TRBV14 and TRBJ2-1, with D unresolved. There are 15 residues in the CDR3. Trimming shortened V by 2 bases and J by 4 bases, and 12 bases separated the two germline ends. Germline CDR1 reads SGHDN; CDR2 reads FVKESK. CDR3 in amino acids: CASSQKIHAYNEQFF. The CDR3 nucleotides read TGTGCCAGCAGCCAAAAGATACATGCATACAATGAGCAGTTCTTC.

The chain carries TRBV28 and TRBJ2-1; perhaps TRBD1 as D (5 bases). The CDR3 is 15 residues long. Germline assignment: CDR1 MDHEN and CDR2 SYDVKM. Deletions cut 3 bases from V and 10 bases from J, with 19 bases between. CDR3 sequence: CASSFPSTGLREQFF. In DNA form, the CDR3 reads TGTGCCAGCAGTTTTCCCTCAACAGGTCTTAGAGAGCAGTTCTTC.

The chain couples TRBV12-3 or TRBV12-4 to TRBJ2-1; 8 bases fit TRBD1. The CDR3 runs 14 residues. After removal of 6 bases from V and 3 bases from J, the junction contained 4 bases not matched to a gene. Here the CDR3 DNA reads TGTGCCAGCAGCGGGACAGGAGGCTACAATGAGCAGTTCTTC. It yields the protein CASSGTGGYNEQFF.

DNA for the CDR3: TGCAGCGTTGAAGGGGGTTATAACTATGGCTACACCTTC. It specifies CSVEGGYNYGYTF. The chain employs TRBV29-1 and TRBJ1-2; no clear D gene. Trimming cost V 1 base and J 1 base, with 7 bases left between them. This CDR3 region has 13 residues. Germline V CDR1 and CDR2: SQVTM, ANQGSEA.

The chain is built from TRBV12-3 or TRBV12-4 and TRBJ2-3; D not resolved. The V gene lost 6 bases and the J gene lost 1 base, with 11 bases spanning the gap. The CDR3 sequence is 14 residues long. In DNA, the CDR3 is TGTGCCAGCAGGCCTAATCAGGGCACAGATACGCAGTATTTT. The encoded protein is CASRPNQGTDTQYF.

The gene calls are TRBV5-6 and TRBJ2-1, with 9 positions matching TRBD2. Germline CDR1 and CDR2: SGHDT and YYEEEE. The CDR3 extends over 15 amino acids. V trimming: 6 bases; J trimming: 7 bases; junction bases outside the gene matches: 11. The CDR3 is CASTSGTSLRNEQFF. CDR3 sequence (DNA): TGTGCCAGCACCTCCGGGACTAGCCTTCGTAATGAGCAGTTCTTC.